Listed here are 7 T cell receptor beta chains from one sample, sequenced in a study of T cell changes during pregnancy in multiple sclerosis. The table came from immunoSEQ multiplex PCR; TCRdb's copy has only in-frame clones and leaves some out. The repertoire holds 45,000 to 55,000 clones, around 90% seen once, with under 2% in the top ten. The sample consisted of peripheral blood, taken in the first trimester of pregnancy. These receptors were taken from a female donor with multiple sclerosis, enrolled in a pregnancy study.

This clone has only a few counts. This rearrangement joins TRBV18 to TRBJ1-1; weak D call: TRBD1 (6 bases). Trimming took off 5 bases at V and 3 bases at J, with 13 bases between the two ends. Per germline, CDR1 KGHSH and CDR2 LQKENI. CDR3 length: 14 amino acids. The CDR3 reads CASSSTGRDTEAFF. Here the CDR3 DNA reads TGTGCCAGCTCATCTACAGGGAGGGACACTGAAGCTTTCTTT.

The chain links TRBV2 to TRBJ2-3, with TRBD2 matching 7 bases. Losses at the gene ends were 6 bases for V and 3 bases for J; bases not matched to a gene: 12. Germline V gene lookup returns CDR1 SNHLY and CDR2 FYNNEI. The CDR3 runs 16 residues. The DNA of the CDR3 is TGTGCCAGCAGGGCCCCGGGGGGACGGTGGACAGATACGCAGTATTTT. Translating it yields CASRAPGGRWTDTQYF.

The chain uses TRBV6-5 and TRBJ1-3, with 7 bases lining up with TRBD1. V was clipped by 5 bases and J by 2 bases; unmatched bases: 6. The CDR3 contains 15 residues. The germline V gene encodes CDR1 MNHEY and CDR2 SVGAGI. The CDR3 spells CASSPLRGAGNTIYF. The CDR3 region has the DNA TGTGCCAGCAGTCCGCTCAGGGGGGCTGGAAACACCATATATTTT.

This CDR3 is CASSMTGGANVLTF. The CDR3, as DNA: TGTGCCAGTAGTATGACTGGTGGGGCCAACGTCCTGACTTTC. The chain employs TRBV19 and TRBJ2-6; D is ambiguous. V was cut by 3 bases and J by 3 bases, with 6 bases left in between. The CDR3 is 14 amino acids. Germline CDR1 reads LNHDA; CDR2 reads SQIVND (reference sequence).

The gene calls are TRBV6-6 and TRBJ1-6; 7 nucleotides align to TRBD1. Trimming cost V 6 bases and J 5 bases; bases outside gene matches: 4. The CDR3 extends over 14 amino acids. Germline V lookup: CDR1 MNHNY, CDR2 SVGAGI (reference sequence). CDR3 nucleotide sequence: TGTGCCAGCAGCCGGGACAGCAATAATTCACCCCTCCACTTT. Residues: CASSRDSNNSPLHF.

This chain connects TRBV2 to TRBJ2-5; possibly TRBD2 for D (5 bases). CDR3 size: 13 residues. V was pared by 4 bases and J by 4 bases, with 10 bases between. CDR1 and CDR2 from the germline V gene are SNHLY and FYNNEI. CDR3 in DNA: TGTGCCAGCAGTGGGGCGGGTCCAGAGACCCAGTACTTC. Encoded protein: CASSGAGPETQYF. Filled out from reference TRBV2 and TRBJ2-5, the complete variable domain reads EPEVTQTPSHQVTQMGQEVILRCVPISNHLYFYWYRQILGQKVEFLVSFYNNEISEKSEIFDDQFSVERPDGSNFTLKIRSTKLEDSAMYFCASSGAGPETQYFGPGTRLLVL.

The DNA of the CDR3 is TGTGCCAGCAGCCAAAGCGCCCCGTACGAGCAGTACTTC. It yields the protein CASSQSAPYEQYF. The V and J genes are TRBV11-2 and TRBJ2-7; D is ambiguous. The CDR3 has 13 residues. Trimming cost V 5 bases and J 4 bases, with 12 bases left between them. CDR1 is SGHAT, CDR2 FQNNGV, per germline. Full variable domain (outside the CDR3, taken from reference TRBV11-2 and TRBJ2-7): EAGVAQSPRYKIIEKRQSVAFWCNPISGHATLYWYQQILGQGPKLLIQFQNNGVVDDSQLPKDRFSAERLKGVDSTLKIQPAKLEDSAVYLCASSQSAPYEQYFGPGTRLTVT.